These 5 T cell receptor beta chains originate from one sample sequenced in a study of blood T cells in healthy people across ages (dated by TCRdb to between 2014 and 2016). Library method: 5' RACE. TCRdb shows the sequencer as Illumina HiSeq 2500. A second PCR of about 6 to 11 cycles was run with a J-beta primer mix and a sample-barcoded 5' primer. TCRdb reanalyzed the raw reads on its own, using fastp at Q25 for trimming and MiXCR for clone calling, and kept in-frame beta chains. Identical CDR3 protein sequences are pooled into one entry, listed with their most common genes and DNA. A total of about 780,000 distinct CDR3 sequences appear in this sample, about 46% of them only once. About a sixth of the sample comes from the top ten. Sequenced sample: blood. The receptors stem from a man older than 75 in good health.

This clonotype turned up a few times. The V call is TRBV7-2, the J call TRBJ2-3; unclear D gene. V lost 1 base and J 6 bases, leaving 17 bases between the germline ends. CDR3 length: 16 amino acids. CDR1 and CDR2 from the germline V gene are SGHTA and FQGNSA. In nucleotides, the CDR3 is TGTGCCAGCAGCTTAGTTGGTTCGCCCCGAACGGATACGCAGTATTTT. Translating gives CASSLVGSPRTDTQYF.

The rearrangement uses TRBV4-3 and TRBJ2-1; the D is unclear. V lost 0 bases, J lost 0 bases, and 6 bases lay in between. The CDR3 sequence is 15 residues long. Germline V CDR1 and CDR2: LGHNA, YSLEER. CDR3 nucleotide sequence: TGCGCCAGCAGCCAAGAGGGAAGCTCCTACAATGAGCAGTTCTTC. Its protein product is CASSQEGSSYNEQFF.

This clonotype was counted between two and nine times. The chain combines TRBV5-1 with TRBJ2-5, with D possibly TRBD1 on 5 matching bases. The better agreement between TRBJ2-7 and the DNA end casts doubt on the J call. From germline, CDR1 is SGHRS and CDR2 YFSETQ. CDR3 length: 14 residues. The DNA for the CDR3 is TGCGCCAGCAGCCCCACCGACAGATGGTACGAGCAGTACTTC. This gives the protein CASSPTDRWYEQYF.

J is TRBJ2-3 and V is TRBV28, with D tentatively TRBD1 (8 bases). Germline CDR1 reads MDHEN; CDR2 reads SYDVKM. The CDR3 loop spans 16 amino acids. Trimming left V 5 bases short and J 8 bases short, with 23 bases between. The CDR3 is CASSLGQGGHTGTQYF. DNA of the CDR3: TGTGCCAGCAGTCTCGGACAGGGAGGGCACACTGGTACGCAGTATTTT.

This clonotype was found a few times. J is TRBJ2-1 and V is TRBV7-2; perhaps TRBD1 as D (5 bases). The CDR3 sequence is 15 residues long. Germline assignment: CDR1 SGHTA and CDR2 FQGNSA. V gave up 5 bases and J gave up 2 bases, with 13 bases separating them. Here the CDR3 reads CASSRDRGPYNEQFF. As DNA, the CDR3 is TGTGCCAGCAGCCGAGATAGGGGCCCCTACAATGAGCAGTTCTTC.